This TCR beta chain originates from a study of radiation and T cells in renal cell carcinoma. Study summary: Nephrectomy followed 15 Gy stereotactic body radiation by 4 weeks.

The V end was cut by 4 bases, the J end by 5 bases, with 12 bases between. There are 15 residues in the CDR3. CDR1 and CDR2 from the germline V gene are PRHDT and FYEKMQ (reference sequence). Noted time point: baseline pretreatment blood. Stated treatment: 15 Gy SBRT to primary tumor, nephrectomy 4 weeks later. Data came from immunoSEQ multiplex PCR; TCRdb stores just in-frame clones and leaves some out. The sample has about 130,000 clones, 70% to 90% seen once. This material consisted of blood, taken from a patient whose treatment included radiotherapy and nephrectomy. The clonotype originates from a woman aged 50 to 60 with renal cell carcinoma. The chain links TRBV13 to TRBJ1-6; a weak D match, TRBD1 (6 bases). In nucleotides, the CDR3 is TGTGCCAGCAGCTCTCAGGGGTTCGATAATTCACCCCTCCACTTT. It encodes CASSSQGFDNSPLHF.